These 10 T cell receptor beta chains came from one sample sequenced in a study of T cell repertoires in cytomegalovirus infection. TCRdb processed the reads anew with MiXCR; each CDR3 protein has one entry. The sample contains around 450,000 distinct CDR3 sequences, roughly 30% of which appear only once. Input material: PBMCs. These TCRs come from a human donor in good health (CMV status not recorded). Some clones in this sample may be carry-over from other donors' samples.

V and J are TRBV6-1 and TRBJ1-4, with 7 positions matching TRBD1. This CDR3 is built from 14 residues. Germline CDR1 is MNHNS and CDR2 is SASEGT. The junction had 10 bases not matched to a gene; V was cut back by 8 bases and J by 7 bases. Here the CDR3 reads CASGRQGEGEKLFF. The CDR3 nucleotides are TGTGCCAGCGGCCGACAGGGCGAAGGTGAAAAACTGTTTTTT.

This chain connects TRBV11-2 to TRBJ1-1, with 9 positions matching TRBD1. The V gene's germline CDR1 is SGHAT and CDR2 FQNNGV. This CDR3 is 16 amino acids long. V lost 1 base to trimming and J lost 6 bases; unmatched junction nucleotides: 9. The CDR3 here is CASSLAQQTGGPEAFF. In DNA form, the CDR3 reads TGTGCCAGCAGCTTAGCGCAACAGACAGGGGGGCCTGAAGCTTTCTTT.

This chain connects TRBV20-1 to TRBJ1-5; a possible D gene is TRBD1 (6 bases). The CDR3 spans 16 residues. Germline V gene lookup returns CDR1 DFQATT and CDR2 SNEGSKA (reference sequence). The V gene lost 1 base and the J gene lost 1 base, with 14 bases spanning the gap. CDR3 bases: TGCAGTGCTAGAGCTTTTGCAGGGGTGAGCAATCAGCCCCAGCATTTT. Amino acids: CSARAFAGVSNQPQHF.

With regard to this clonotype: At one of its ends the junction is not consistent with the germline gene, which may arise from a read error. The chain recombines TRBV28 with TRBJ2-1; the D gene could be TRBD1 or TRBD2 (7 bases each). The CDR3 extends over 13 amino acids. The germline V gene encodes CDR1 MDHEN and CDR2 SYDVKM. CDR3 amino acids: CASRLYRGGEQFF. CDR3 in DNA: TGTGCCAGCAGGTTATACAGGGGAGGGGAGCAGTTCTTC.

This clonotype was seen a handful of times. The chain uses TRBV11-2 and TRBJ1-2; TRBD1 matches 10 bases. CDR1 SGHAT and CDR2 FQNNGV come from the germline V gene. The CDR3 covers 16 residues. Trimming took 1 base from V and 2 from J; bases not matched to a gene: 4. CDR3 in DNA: TGTGCCAGCAGCTTAGGGGACAGGGGATTAAACTATGGCTACACCTTC. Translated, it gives CASSLGDRGLNYGYTF.

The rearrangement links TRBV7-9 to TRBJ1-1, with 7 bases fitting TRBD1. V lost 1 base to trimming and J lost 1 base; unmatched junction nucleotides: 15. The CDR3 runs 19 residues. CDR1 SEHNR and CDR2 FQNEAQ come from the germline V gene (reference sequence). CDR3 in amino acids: CASSLVRGDRGSWNTEAFF. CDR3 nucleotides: TGTGCCAGCAGCTTAGTCCGGGGGGACAGAGGTTCGTGGAACACTGAAGCTTTCTTT.

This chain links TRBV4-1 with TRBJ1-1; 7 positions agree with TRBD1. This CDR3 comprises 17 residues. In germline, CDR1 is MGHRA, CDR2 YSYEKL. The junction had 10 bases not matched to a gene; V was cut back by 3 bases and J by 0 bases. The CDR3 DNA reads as TGCGCCAGCAGCCAGGAGACAGGGCCGTTTCTGAACACTGAAGCTTTCTTT. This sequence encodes CASSQETGPFLNTEAFF.

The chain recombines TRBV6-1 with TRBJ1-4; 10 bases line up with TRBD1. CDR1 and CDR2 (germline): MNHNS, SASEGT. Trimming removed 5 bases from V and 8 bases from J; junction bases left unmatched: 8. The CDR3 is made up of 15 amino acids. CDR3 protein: CASSLGGTGVEKLFF. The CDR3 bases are TGTGCCAGCAGTTTGGGCGGGACAGGGGTCGAAAAACTGTTTTTT.

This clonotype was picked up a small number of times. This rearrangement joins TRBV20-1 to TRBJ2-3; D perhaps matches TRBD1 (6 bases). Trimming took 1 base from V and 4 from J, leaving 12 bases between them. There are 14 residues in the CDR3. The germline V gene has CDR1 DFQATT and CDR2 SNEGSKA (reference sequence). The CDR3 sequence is CSARGVRGADTQYF. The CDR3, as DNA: TGCAGTGCTAGAGGTGTCAGGGGCGCAGATACGCAGTATTTT.

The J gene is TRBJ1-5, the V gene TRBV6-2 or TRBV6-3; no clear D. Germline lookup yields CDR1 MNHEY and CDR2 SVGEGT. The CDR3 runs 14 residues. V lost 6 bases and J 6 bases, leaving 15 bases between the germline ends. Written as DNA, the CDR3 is TGTGCCAGCAGCGAGAGCTTGGTAGGTCAGCCCCAGCATTTT. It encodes CASSESLVGQPQHF.